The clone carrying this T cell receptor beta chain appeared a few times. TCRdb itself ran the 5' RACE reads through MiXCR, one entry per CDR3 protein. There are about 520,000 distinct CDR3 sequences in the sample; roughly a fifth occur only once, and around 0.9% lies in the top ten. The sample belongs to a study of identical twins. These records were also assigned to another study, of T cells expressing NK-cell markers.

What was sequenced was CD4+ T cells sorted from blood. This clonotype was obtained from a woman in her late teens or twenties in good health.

CDR3 loop: CSARGPGSAEAFF. The CDR3 DNA reads as TGCAGTGCTAGAGGGCCCGGATCGGCTGAAGCTTTCTTT. This chain uses TRBV20-1 with TRBJ1-1; no clear D. V lost 1 base, J lost 6 bases, and 12 bases lay in between. Looked up from germline, CDR1 is DFQATT and CDR2 is SNEGSKA (reference sequence). This CDR3 comprises 13 residues.